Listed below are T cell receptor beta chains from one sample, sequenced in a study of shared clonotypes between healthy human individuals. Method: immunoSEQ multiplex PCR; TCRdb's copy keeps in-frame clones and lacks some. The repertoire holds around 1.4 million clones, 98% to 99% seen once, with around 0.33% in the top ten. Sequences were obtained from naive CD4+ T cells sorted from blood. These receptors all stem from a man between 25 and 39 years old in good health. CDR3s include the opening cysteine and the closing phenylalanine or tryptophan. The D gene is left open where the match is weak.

TGTGCCAGCAGCAGTGAACCACTGATCAATGAGCAGTTCTTC,CASSSEPLINEQFF,TRBV5-5,.,TRBJ2-1
TGTGCCAGCTCACCACTCTACAGGGAAGTTGGAGAAAAACTGTTTTTT,CASSPLYREVGEKLFF,TRBV18,.,TRBJ1-4
TGTGCCACCAGCAGAGATGTCGGGACTAGCGGGAGAAGCTACGAGCAGTACTTC,CATSRDVGTSGRSYEQYF,TRBV15,TRBD2,TRBJ2-7
TGTGCCAGCAGCTTAGACGAACTCCATGAGCAGTTCTTC,CASSLDELHEQFF,TRBV7-9,.,TRBJ2-1
TGTGCCAGCAGCTTCCGACAGGGGCCCTACAATGAGCAGTTCTTC,CASSFRQGPYNEQFF,TRBV9,TRBD1,TRBJ2-1
TGTGCTGGCCGAACCGGGGAGCTGTTTTTT,CAGRTGELFF,TRBV12-5,.,TRBJ2-2
TGTGCCAGTAGTATTGGCCGGCTCTGGGGCAATCAGCCCCAGCATTTT,CASSIGRLWGNQPQHF,TRBV19,.,TRBJ1-5
TGTGCCAGCACCCTCGGCGGAAGCTCCTACAATGAGCAGTTCTTC,CASTLGGSSYNEQFF,TRBV5-5,.,TRBJ2-1
TGTGCCAGCAGCCAAGGGCGACAGGGGGACTACAATGAGCAGTTCTTC,CASSQGRQGDYNEQFF,TRBV5-4,TRBD1,TRBJ2-1
TGTGCCAGCGGTCCTCGGTCGGGAGCATCGGATACGCAGTATTTT,CASGPRSGASDTQYF,TRBV7-2,.,TRBJ2-3
TGTGCCATCAAACAGCTAGGGGGCAATGAGCAGTTCTTC,CAIKQLGGNEQFF,TRBV10-3,.,TRBJ2-1
TGTGCCAGCAGCTTGCAGAGGCCTGGCGGGGAGCTGTTTTTT,CASSLQRPGGELFF,TRBV5-4,.,TRBJ2-2